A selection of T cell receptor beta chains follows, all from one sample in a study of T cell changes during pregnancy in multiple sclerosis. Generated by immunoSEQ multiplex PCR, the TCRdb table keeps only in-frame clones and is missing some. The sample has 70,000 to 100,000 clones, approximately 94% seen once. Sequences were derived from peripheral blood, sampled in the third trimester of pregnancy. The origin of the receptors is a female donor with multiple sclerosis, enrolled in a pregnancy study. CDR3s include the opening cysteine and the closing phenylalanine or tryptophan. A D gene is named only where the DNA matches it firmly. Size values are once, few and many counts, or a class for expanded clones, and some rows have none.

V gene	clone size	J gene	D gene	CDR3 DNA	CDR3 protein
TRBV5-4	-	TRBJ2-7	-	TGTGCCAGCAGCTTGGACAGCCACGAGCAGTACTTC	CASSLDSHEQYF
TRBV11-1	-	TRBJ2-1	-	TGTGCCAGCAGCTTATACCCTAGCGAATACAATGAGCAGTTCTTC	CASSLYPSEYNEQFF
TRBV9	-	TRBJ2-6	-	TGTGCCAGCAGCGTAGCCACAGGTACTTCTGGGGCCAACGTCCTGACTTTC	CASSVATGTSGANVLTF
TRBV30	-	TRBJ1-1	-	TGTGCCTGGAGTGTACTAGGGTTAGGTGAAGCTTTCTTT	CAWSVLGLGEAFF
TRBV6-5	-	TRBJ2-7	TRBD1	TGTGCCAGCAGTTACCATGGGACAGCCTTTACCTACGAGCAGTACTTC	CASSYHGTAFTYEQYF
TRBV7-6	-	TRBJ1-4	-	TGTGCCAGCAGCTTGTCATGGGGGGCAACTAATGAAAAACTGTTTTTT	CASSLSWGATNEKLFF
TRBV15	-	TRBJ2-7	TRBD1	TGTGCCACCAGCAGAGTGGATTGGACAGGGAACGAGCAGTACTTC	CATSRVDWTGNEQYF
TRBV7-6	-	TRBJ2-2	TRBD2	TGTGCCAGCAGCTATGGACTAGCGGGTCTCACCGGGGAGCTGTTTTTT	CASSYGLAGLTGELFF
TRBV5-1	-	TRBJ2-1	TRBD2	TGCGCCAGCAGGGAACAGGGGACTAGCTCCAATGAGCAGTTCTTC	CASREQGTSSNEQFF
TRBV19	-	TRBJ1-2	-	TGTGCCAGTAGTACAGGCCCTAACTATGGCTACACCTTC	CASSTGPNYGYTF
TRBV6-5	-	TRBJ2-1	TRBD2	TGTGCCAGCAGTTATTTCTGGCGGGAGCGGGATGAGCAGTTCTTC	CASSYFWRERDEQFF
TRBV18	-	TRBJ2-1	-	TGTGCCAGCTCACCACCAAGGGGGACGGACCACAATGAGCAGTTCTTC	CASSPPRGTDHNEQFF
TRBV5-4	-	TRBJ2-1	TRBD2	TGTGCCAGCAGGCTTAGCGGGAGGGTTTTCAATGAGCAGTTCTTC	CASRLSGRVFNEQFF
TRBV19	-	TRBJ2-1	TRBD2	TGTGCCAGTAGTGTACAAAGCGGGATGGTAGGCAATGAGCAGTTCTTC	CASSVQSGMVGNEQFF
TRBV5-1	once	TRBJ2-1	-	TGCGCCAGCAGCTTTAGAATGGTAGCCAGAAATTACAATGAGCAGTTCTTC	CASSFRMVARNYNEQFF
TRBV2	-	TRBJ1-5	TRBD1	TGTGCCAGCAGTGAGGGACAGCGAGCGAGCAATCAGCCCCAGCATTTT	CASSEGQRASNQPQHF
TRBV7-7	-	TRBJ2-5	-	TGTGCTAGCAGCTTAGATACAGGGCAAGAGACCCAGTACTTC	CASSLDTGQETQYF
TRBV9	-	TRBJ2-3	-	TGTGCCAGCACCCGCGGGGTGGCAGATACGCAGTATTTT	CASTRGVADTQYF
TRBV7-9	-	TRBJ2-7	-	TGTGCCAGCAGCTTAACGGCAGGGGCTGTCTACGAGCAGTACTTC	CASSLTAGAVYEQYF
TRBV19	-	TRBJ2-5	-	TGTGCCAGTAGTATGGTCAGGGCAGAGACCCAGTACTTC	CASSMVRAETQYF
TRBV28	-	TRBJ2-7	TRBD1	TGTGCCAGCAGCCTCGGGACAGTCCTACGGGAGCAGTACTTC	CASSLGTVLREQYF
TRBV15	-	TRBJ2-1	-	TGTGCCACCAGCAGAGACCGGGGCAATGAGCAGTTCTTC	CATSRDRGNEQFF
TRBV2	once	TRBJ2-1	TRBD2	TGTGCCAGCAGGGGAGATAGCGGGGGGAGCTCCTACAATGAGCAGTTCTTC	CASRGDSGGSSYNEQFF
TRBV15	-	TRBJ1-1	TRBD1	TGTGCCACCAGCAGGGGGACAGGGGTGGACACTGAAGCTTTCTTT	CATSRGTGVDTEAFF
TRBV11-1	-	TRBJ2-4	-	TGTGCCAGCAGAAAGGGGGGCGGGACAGAAAACATTCAGTACTTC	CASRKGGGTENIQYF
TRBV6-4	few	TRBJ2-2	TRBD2	TGTGCCAGCAGCGCGACTAGCGGGGACACCGGGGAGCTGTTTTTT	CASSATSGDTGELFF
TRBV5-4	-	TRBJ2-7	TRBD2	TGTGCCAGCAGCTTGTCGGGACTAAACTACGAGCAGTACTTC	CASSLSGLNYEQYF
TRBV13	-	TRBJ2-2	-	TGTGCCAGCAGCTTCCTCGGGGCGAACACCGGGGAGCTGTTTTTT	CASSFLGANTGELFF
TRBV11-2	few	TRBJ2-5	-	TGTGCCAGCAGCTTGTCAGGTCAAGAGACCCAGTACTTC	CASSLSGQETQYF
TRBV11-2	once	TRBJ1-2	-	TGTGCCAGCAGCTTAAGAGAGAACTATGGCTACACCTTC	CASSLRENYGYTF
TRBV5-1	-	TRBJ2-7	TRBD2	TGCGCCAGCAGCCCCAGGACTAGCGGGAGGTTGTACGAGCAGTACTTC	CASSPRTSGRLYEQYF
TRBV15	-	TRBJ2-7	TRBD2	TGTGCCACCAGCAGAGATGAACTAGCGGACGAGCAGTACTTC	CATSRDELADEQYF
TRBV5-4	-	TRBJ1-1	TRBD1	TGTGCCAGCAGCTCTGGGGGCAGGGGGATGAACACTGAAGCTTTCTTT	CASSSGGRGMNTEAFF
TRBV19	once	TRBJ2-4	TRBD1	TGTGCCAGTAGTATAGAAGGGACAGGGGCCGCGGGGATGAACATTCAGTACTTC	CASSIEGTGAAGMNIQYF
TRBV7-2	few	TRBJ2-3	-	TGTGCCAGCAGCTCCAGAGGCCGACTTAATACGCAGTATTTT	CASSSRGRLNTQYF
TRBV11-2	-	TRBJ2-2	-	TGTGCCAGCAGCCGCAGGGGGAACACCGGGGAGCTGTTTTTT	CASSRRGNTGELFF
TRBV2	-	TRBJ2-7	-	TGTGCCAGCAGTGCGGAAGGGGGATCCTACGAGCAGTACTTC	CASSAEGGSYEQYF
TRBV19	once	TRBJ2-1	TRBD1	TGTGCCAGTAGTATAGATACGACCGGGACAGAGTTCTTC	CASSIDTTGTEFF
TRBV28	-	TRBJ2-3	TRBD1	TGTGCCAGCAGTCGCCGGGACAGACGCACAGATACGCAGTATTTT	CASSRRDRRTDTQYF
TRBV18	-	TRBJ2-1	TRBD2	TGTGCCAGCTCACAGAGCGGGAGAACGAGGATTTGGAATGAGCAGTTCTTC	CASSQSGRTRIWNEQFF
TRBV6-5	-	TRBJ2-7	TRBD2	TGTGCCAGCAGTCGGGGACTAGCTGCCTACGAGCAGTACTTC	CASSRGLAAYEQYF
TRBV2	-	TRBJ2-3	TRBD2	TGTGCCAGCAGTGAGGCCCTAGCGGGAGCAGATACGCAGTATTTT	CASSEALAGADTQYF
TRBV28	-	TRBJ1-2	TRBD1	TGTGCCAGCAGTTCCCCCTGGACAGGGTTTAATGGCTACACCTTC	CASSSPWTGFNGYTF
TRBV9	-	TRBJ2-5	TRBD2	TGTGCCAGCGGGGGGGTGGAGACCCAGTACTTC	CASGGVETQYF
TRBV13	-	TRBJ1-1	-	TGTGCCAGCAGCTCCCCAGGAACTGAAGCTTTCTTT	CASSSPGTEAFF
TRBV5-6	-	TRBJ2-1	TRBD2	TGTGCCAGCACCGGACTAGCGGGAGACAACTCCTATTCCTACAATGAGCAGTTCTTC	CASTGLAGDNSYSYNEQFF
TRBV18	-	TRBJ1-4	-	TGTGCCAGCTCACCACCCGGACAGACCCCGAATGAAAAACTGTTTTTT	CASSPPGQTPNEKLFF
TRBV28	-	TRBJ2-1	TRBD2	TGTGCCAGCACCCCGGGACTAGCGGGAGACACTGAGCAGTTCTTC	CASTPGLAGDTEQFF
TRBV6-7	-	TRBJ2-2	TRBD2	TGTGCCAGCAGTTACCCCGGGGGAGGGCGTTCCGGGGAGCTGTTTTTT	CASSYPGGGRSGELFF
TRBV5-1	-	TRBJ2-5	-	TGCGCCAGCGGGGGCAAGGTAGCAGAGACCCAGTACTTC	CASGGKVAETQYF
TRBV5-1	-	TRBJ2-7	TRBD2	TGCGCCAGCAGCTTGGTTGGTAGCGGGACTTCTGACTACGAGCAGTACTTC	CASSLVGSGTSDYEQYF
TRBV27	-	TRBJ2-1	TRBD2	TGTGCCAGCAGTTTTCGATTCTCAACTAGCGGGAGGGCCAATGAGCAGTTCTTC	CASSFRFSTSGRANEQFF
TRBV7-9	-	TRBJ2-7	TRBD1	TGTGCCAGCACCGGACAGGGGGCGAAATCCTACGAGCAGTACTTC	CASTGQGAKSYEQYF
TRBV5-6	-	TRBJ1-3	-	TGTGCCAGCAGCCTCTCTGGAAACACCATATATTTT	CASSLSGNTIYF